This TCR beta chain was found in a study of T cells in women clearing cervical HPV infection (dated by TCRdb to 2017 to 2018). For the wider study: The cases were 20 to 30 women with histologically confirmed HPV16-related CIN3 or worse, and 2 of those women had invasive cancers. Nested within Costa Rica's Guanacaste HPV Natural History Study, an exploratory proof-of-principle case-control study compared TCR repertoires across cervical HPV16 outcomes. As quality controls, five blinded duplicates were added to each group, bringing the total to approximately 60 samples made up of approximately 50 participants and 10 or so replicates. Controls were under 30 women whose single incident HPV16 infection cleared within 12 months without precancer or cancer developing. The parent cohort enrolled 10,000 or so women aged 18 or older in Guanacaste, Costa Rica, during about 1992 to 1994 and followed them for less than 9 years. Since HLA typing was available for only a few women, HLA type could not be ruled out as a confounder. For cases, a median interval of 149 days, with an interquartile range of roughly 85 to 220 days, was observed between lesion detection and blood sampling. Case blood was taken at the visit when the lesion was first identified, whereas control blood was taken when infection was no longer detected. Cases had a median age of almost 35 years compared with 38 for controls, and baseline characteristics showed no significant differences between the groups. Cases and controls were matched on year of sample collection and on age within five years. The full study reports these points: T-cell numbers per sample were unknown, so richness differences could reflect varying T-cell content rather than repertoire biology. Across sequencing depths, CIN3+ cases showed significantly higher TCR repertoire richness than controls, but evenness did not differ between the groups. Random forest classifiers combining richness and V gene abundances distinguished cases from controls with an estimated AUC of roughly 0.83. The cross-sectional design could not show whether associations preceded infection or resulted from it; effector/memory subsets and HPV-specific T cells were not isolated. Cases had lower TRBV6-7 relative abundance than controls (about 0.1% versus 0.15%; Bonferroni P = 0.0008).

Using the immunoSEQ assay, multiplex PCR amplified TCR beta CDR3 regions from an average of approximately 1.1 ug of genomic DNA per sample. Primer bias was corrected in the assay by using a complete synthetic TCR repertoire to establish an amplification baseline. The amplicons were sequenced using the Illumina platform. In the paper's pipeline: Sequence errors were corrected by clustering with frequency ratios and a modified nearest-neighbor algorithm, and the sequences were then analyzed in the immunoSEQ Analyzer using IMGT gene definitions. At each rarefaction depth, TCR richness and evenness were averaged over 20 rarefaction repeats, and samples with fewer sequences than the depth were excluded. Relative abundances of V, D and J genes were compared between groups using Wilcoxon rank sum tests, with FDR correction applied. An intraclass correlation of 95% to 97% for TCR richness and an average of about 82% across some 69 gene segments were obtained from the blinded duplicates. In TCRdb, the immuneACCESS table is reduced to in-frame sequences with V and J assigned. These tables do not hold every clone; where another copy was compared, an unresolved V gene accounts for under half, and the others remain unexplained. That table furnishes V, J and clone size, whereas the DNA furnished D and trimming. This sample's table carries some 16,000 clones. About 6.8% of the sample lies in the top ten.

The CDR3 contains 14 residues, cysteine and phenylalanine counted. The DNA has 33 bases, all within the CDR3, and is read from base 1. The V and J ends are trimmed by 1 base and 2 bases, leaving 7 bases between them. CDR1 MNHNS and CDR2 SASEGT were looked up in the germline V gene. Every participant had a single incident cervical HPV16 infection, and women with prevalent HPV16 infections were excluded. Cervical HPV DNA was detected with MY09/MY11 PCR, and genotyping was done by dot-blot hybridization. Roughly 16 mL of heparinized blood were centrifuged, and the buffy coat was split into aliquots, frozen at -30 degrees C, and then kept at -80 degrees C. QIAGEN kits were used to extract genomic DNA from the buffy coat specimens. Comments on this clone: The antigen it binds to is not known. The observed sequence ends 3 residues before the CDR3 terminus, with the missing tail filled in from the germline J gene.

The sequence was collected from a woman between 18 and 69 years old with a cervical HPV16 infection that either progressed to CIN3+ or cleared (not recorded which). The sample comprised blood buffy coat. The rearrangement joined TRBV6-1 to TRBJ2-3; no D gene is confidently identified. Partial CDR3 DNA: TGTGCCAGCAGTGAAGACGCGAACACAGATACG. It encodes CASSEDANTDT. The full CDR3 sequence reads CASSEDANTDTQYF.